This note documents a single T cell receptor beta chain sequence. The antigen is unknown. Produced via immunoSEQ multiplex PCR; TCRdb's table is partial and in-frame only. The table shows about 600,000 clones, with less than 97% occurring only once. This sample was taken from a study of shared clonotypes between healthy human individuals. Study-level results: Naive CD4 clonotypes were shared across a few donors at about 5%.

The CDR3 has 14 amino acids. V trimming: 8 bases; J trimming: 4 bases; junction bases outside the gene matches: 6. Germline CDR1 reads MDHEN; CDR2 reads SYDVKM. The naive CD8 population came from CD45RO-negative cells selected for CCR7, without terminally differentiated effector memory CD45RA+ cells. The material sequenced was naive CD8+ T cells sorted from blood. This clonotype was sampled from a woman aged 25 to 39 in good health. The rearrangement links TRBV28 to TRBJ2-1, with 9 positions matching TRBD2. This CDR3 is CASRPSGKYNEQFF. In DNA form, the CDR3 reads TGTGCCAGCCGTCCTAGCGGGAAGTACAATGAGCAGTTCTTC.